The 6 T cell receptor beta chains presented below share a single source sample, sequenced in a study of T cell responses to AZD1222 COVID-19 vaccine. Here immunoSEQ multiplex PCR was the method, and the copy in TCRdb shows in-frame clones only, minus some. The sample has more than 150,000 clones; 90% are singletons. Material: peripheral blood, obtained on day 0 of AZD1222 vaccination. These receptor sequences come from an adult in good health.

The gene calls are TRBV3-1 (or the pseudogene TRBV3-2) and TRBJ2-7; the D is unclear. Per the germline V gene, CDR1 is LGHDT and CDR2 is YNNKEL (reference sequence). The CDR3 is 14 residues long. Between the trimmed V and J ends, which lost 0 bases and 0 bases, there was a span of 6 bases. The CDR3 DNA follows: TGTGCCAGCAGCCAAGAAGGGATCTCCTACGAGCAGTACTTC. Translating gives CASSQEGISYEQYF.

In nucleotides, the CDR3 is TGCGCCAGCAGCAATCCCTCCGAGGGGCGCTTATACGAGCAGTACTTC. Encoded protein: CASSNPSEGRLYEQYF. The chain is built from TRBV5-1 and TRBJ2-7, with D perhaps given as TRBD1 or TRBD2 (5 bases each). The ends were cut back, 4 bases at V and 4 bases at J, with 21 bases in the middle. Looked up from germline, CDR1 is SGHRS and CDR2 is YFSETQ. The CDR3 spans 16 residues.

The chain has TRBV7-9 and TRBJ2-7; a possible D gene is TRBD1 (5 bases). Germline V lookup: CDR1 SEHNR, CDR2 FQNEAQ (reference sequence). Trimming removed 0 bases from V and 2 bases from J, with 11 bases in between. The CDR3 spans 15 residues. For the CDR3, the DNA is TGTGCCAGCAGCTTAGCACAGGTGGGGCCCTACGAGCAGTACTTC. Protein sequence: CASSLAQVGPYEQYF.

This rearrangement joins TRBV5-4 to TRBJ2-4; 8 nucleotides line up with TRBD1. This CDR3 contains 18 residues. CDR1 and CDR2 from the germline V gene are SGHNT and YYREEE (reference sequence). The trim removed 0 bases at V and 5 bases at J, leaving 13 bases unmatched. DNA for the CDR3: TGTGCCAGCAGCTTGGCCTGGGGGCAGGGGGCCGGTGAAAACATTCAGTACTTC. It translates to CASSLAWGQGAGENIQYF.

This clone was detected only once. The J gene is TRBJ2-6, the V gene TRBV28, with D perhaps given as TRBD1 or TRBD2 (6 bases each). Germline V gene sequence: CDR1 MDHEN, CDR2 SYDVKM. The CDR3 spans 16 residues. Trimming left V 7 bases short and J 2 bases short, with 15 bases between. CDR3 loop: CASTPTGAPGANVLTF. CDR3 nucleotides: TGTGCCAGCACTCCAACGGGGGCCCCTGGGGCCAACGTCCTGACTTTC.

The chain carries TRBV7-3 and TRBJ2-3, with D unclear. The CDR3 spans 13 residues. V was trimmed by 1 base and J by 4 bases, leaving 6 bases between them. Germline assignment: CDR1 SGHTA and CDR2 FQGTGA. The CDR3 reads CASSLNVPDTQYF. As DNA, the CDR3 is TGTGCCAGCAGCTTAAACGTTCCAGATACGCAGTATTTT.